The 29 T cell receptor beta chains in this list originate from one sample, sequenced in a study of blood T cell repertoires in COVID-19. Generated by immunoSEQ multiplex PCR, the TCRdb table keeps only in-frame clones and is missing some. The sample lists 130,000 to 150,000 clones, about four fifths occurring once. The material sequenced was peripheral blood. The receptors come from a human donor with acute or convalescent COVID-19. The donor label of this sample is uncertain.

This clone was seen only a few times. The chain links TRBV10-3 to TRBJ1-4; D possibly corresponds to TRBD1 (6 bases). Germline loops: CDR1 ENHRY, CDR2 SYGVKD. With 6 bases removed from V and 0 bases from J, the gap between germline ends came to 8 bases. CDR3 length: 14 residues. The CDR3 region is CAIRQGATNEKLFF. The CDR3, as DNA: TGTGCCATCAGACAGGGCGCAACTAATGAAAAACTGTTTTTT.

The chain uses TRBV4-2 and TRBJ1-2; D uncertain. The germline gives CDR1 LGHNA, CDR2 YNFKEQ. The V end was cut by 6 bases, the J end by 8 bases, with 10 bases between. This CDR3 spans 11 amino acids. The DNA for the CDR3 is TGTGCCAGCAGAGGAGTAAGGGGCTACACCTTC. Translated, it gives CASRGVRGYTF.

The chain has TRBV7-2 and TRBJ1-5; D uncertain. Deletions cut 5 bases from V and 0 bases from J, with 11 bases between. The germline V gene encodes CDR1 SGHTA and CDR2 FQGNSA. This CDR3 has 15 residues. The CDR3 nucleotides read TGTGCCAGCAGCCAGGCTGGTTTTAGCAATCAGCCCCAGCATTTT. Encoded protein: CASSQAGFSNQPQHF.

The CDR3 reads CASSPSGGPDSNQPQHF. In DNA form, the CDR3 reads TGCGCCAGCAGCCCCTCGGGGGGCCCCGATAGCAATCAGCCCCAGCATTTT. The chain joins TRBV5-1 to TRBJ1-5; the D gene is possibly TRBD1 (6 bases). With 4 bases removed from V and 0 bases from J, the gap between germline ends came to 17 bases. The CDR3 has 17 residues. CDR1 SGHRS and CDR2 YFSETQ come from the germline V gene.

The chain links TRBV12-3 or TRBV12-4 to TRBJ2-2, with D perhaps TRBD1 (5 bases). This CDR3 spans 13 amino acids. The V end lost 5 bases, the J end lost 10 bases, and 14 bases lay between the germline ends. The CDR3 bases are TGTGCCAGCAGTCCTCAGGGTAATGCGGAGCTGTTTTTT. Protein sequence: CASSPQGNAELFF.

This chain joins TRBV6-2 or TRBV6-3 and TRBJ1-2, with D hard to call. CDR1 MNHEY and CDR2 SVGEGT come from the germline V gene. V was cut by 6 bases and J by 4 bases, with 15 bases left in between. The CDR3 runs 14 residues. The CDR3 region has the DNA TGTGCCAGCAGCCAACCTACCCTGATCTATGGCTACACCTTC. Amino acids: CASSQPTLIYGYTF.

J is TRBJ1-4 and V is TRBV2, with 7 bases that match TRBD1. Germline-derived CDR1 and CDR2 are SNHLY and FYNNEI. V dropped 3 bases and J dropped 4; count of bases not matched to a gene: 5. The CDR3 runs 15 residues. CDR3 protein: CASSDQGQLNEKLFF. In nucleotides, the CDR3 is TGTGCCAGCAGTGATCAGGGACAGCTTAATGAAAAACTGTTTTTT.

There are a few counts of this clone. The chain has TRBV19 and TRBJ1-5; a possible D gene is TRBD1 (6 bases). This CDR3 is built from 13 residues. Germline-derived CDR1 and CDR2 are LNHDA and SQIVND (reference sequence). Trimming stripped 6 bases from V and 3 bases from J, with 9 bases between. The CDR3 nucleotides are TGTGCCAGTAGGAGGGACATCAATCAGCCCCAGCATTTT. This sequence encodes CASRRDINQPQHF.

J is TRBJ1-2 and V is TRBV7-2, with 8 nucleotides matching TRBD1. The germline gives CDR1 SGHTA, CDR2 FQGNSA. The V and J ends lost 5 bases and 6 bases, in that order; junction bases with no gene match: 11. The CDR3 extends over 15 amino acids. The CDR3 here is CASSPAQGARNGYTF. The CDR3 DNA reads TGTGCCAGCAGCCCAGCCCAGGGGGCGCGGAATGGCTACACCTTC.

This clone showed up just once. The CDR3, as DNA: TGCAGCGTTGAAGATCTGAGCAACTATGGCTACACCTTC. This sequence encodes CSVEDLSNYGYTF. This chain connects TRBV29-1 to TRBJ1-2; D gene unclear. V lost 0 bases to trimming and J lost 2 bases, with 7 bases between them. This CDR3 spans 13 amino acids. Germline V gene lookup returns CDR1 SQVTM and CDR2 ANQGSEA.

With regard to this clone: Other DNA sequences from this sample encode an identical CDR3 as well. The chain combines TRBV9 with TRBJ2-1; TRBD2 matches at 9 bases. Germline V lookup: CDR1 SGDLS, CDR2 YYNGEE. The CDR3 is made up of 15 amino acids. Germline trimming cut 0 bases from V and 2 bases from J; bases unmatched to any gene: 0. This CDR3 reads CASSVGGGAYNEQFF. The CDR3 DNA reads TGTGCCAGCAGCGTAGGCGGGGGGGCCTACAATGAGCAGTTCTTC.

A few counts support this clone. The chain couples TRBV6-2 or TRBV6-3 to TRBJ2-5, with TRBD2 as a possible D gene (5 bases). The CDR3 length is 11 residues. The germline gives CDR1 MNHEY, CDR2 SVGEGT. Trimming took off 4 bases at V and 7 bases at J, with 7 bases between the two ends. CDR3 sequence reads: CASSFGGTQYF. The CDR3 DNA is TGTGCCAGCAGTTTTGGAGGGACCCAGTACTTC.

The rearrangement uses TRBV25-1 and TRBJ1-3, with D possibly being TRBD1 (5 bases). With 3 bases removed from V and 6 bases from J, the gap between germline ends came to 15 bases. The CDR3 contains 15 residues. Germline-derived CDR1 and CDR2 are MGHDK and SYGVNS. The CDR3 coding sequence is TGTGCCAGCAGTGACCCCGCCGGGGGAAAAAACACCATATATTTT. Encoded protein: CASSDPAGGKNTIYF.

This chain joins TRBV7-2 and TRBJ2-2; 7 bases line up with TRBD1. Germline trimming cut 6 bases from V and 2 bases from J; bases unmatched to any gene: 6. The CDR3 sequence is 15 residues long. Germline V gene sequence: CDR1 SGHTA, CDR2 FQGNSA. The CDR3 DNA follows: TGTGCCAGCAGGCTAACAGGGGTCAACACCGGGGAGCTGTTTTTT. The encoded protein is CASRLTGVNTGELFF.

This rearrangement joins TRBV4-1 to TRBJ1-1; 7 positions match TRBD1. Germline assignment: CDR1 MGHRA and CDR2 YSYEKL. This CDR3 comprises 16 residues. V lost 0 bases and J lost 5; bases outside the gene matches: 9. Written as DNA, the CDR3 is TGCGCCAGCAGCCAAGAACGGCCAGGGGGACGGACTGAAGCTTTCTTT. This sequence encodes CASSQERPGGRTEAFF.

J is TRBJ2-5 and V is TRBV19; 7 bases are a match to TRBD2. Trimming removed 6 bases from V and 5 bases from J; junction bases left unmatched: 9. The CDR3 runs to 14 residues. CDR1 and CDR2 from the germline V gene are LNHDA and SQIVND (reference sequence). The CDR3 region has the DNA TGTGCCAGTAGCTCCGGGGGGTTACGGGAGACCCAGTACTTC. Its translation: CASSSGGLRETQYF.

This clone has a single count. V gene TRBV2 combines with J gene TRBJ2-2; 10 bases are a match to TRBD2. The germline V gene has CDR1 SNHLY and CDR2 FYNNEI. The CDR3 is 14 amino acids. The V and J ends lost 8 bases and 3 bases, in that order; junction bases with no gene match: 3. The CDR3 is CASVSGGYTGELFF. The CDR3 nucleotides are TGTGCCAGCGTTAGCGGGGGGTACACCGGGGAGCTGTTTTTT.

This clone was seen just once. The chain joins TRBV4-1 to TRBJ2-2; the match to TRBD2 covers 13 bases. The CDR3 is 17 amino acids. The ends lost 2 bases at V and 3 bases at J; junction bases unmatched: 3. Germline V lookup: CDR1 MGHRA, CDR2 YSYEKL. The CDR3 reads CASSQPGLAGYTGELFF. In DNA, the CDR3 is TGCGCCAGCAGCCAACCGGGACTAGCGGGGTACACCGGGGAGCTGTTTTTT.

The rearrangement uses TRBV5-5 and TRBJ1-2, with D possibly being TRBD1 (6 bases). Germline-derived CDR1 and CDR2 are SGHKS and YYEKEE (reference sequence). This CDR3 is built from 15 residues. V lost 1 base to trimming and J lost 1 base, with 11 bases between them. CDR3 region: CASSLFGTLNYGYTF. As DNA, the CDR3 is TGTGCCAGCAGCTTGTTTGGGACACTTAACTATGGCTACACCTTC.

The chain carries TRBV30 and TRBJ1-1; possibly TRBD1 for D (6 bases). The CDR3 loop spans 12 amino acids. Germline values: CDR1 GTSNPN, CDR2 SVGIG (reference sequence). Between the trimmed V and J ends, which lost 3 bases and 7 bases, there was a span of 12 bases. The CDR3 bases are TGTGCCTGGAGAAGGGGGATCAGTGAAGCTTTCTTT. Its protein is CAWRRGISEAFF.

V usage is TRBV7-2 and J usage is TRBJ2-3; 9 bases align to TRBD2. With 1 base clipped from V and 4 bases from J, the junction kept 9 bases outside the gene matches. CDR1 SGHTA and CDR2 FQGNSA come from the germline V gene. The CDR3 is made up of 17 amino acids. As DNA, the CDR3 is TGTGCCAGCAGCTTAGGTCGGCGGGGGGGCCTTGCAGATACGCAGTATTTT. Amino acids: CASSLGRRGGLADTQYF.

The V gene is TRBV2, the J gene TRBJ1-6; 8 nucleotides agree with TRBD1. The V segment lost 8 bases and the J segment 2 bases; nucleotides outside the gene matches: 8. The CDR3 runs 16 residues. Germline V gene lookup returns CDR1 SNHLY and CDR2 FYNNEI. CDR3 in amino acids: CASLLTGGPYNSPLHF. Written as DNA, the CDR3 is TGTGCCAGCCTACTCACAGGGGGGCCCTATAATTCACCCCTCCACTTT.

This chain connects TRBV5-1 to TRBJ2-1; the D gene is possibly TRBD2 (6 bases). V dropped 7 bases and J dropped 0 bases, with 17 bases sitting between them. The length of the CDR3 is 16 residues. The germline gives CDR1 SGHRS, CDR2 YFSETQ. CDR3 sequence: CASSQTRTISYNEQFF. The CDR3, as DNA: TGCGCCAGCTCACAGACTAGGACTATCTCCTACAATGAGCAGTTCTTC. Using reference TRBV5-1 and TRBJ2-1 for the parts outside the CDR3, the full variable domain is KAGVTQTPRYLIKTRGQQVTLSCSPISGHRSVSWYQQTPGQGLQFLFEYFSETQRNKGNFPGRFSGRQFSNSRSEMNVSTLELGDSALYLCASSQTRTISYNEQFFGPGTRLTVL.

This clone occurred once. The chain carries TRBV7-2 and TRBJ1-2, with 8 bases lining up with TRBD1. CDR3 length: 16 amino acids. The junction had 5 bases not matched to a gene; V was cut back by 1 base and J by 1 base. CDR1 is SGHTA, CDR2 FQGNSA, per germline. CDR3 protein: CASSLGTGKNNYGYTF. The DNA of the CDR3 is TGTGCCAGCAGCTTAGGGACAGGGAAGAATAACTATGGCTACACCTTC.

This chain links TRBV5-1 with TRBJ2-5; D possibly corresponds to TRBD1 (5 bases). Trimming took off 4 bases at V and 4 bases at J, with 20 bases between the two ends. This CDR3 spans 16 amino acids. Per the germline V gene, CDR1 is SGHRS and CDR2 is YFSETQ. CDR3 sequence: CASSQDQGMWGETQYF. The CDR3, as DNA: TGCGCCAGCAGCCAGGATCAGGGAATGTGGGGAGAGACCCAGTACTTC.

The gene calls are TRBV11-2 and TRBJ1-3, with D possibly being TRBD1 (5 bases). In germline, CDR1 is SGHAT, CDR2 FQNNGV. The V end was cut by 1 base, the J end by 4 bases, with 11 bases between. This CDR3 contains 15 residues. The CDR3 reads CASSLVQGAGNTIYF. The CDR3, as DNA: TGTGCCAGCAGCTTAGTGCAGGGCGCCGGAAACACCATATATTTT.

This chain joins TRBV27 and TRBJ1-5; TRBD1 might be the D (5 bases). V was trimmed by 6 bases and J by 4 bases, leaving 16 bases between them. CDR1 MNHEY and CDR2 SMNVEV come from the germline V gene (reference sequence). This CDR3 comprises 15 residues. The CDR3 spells CASSPRQGRNQPQHF. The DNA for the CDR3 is TGTGCCAGCAGCCCGCGGCAGGGCCGGAATCAGCCCCAGCATTTT.

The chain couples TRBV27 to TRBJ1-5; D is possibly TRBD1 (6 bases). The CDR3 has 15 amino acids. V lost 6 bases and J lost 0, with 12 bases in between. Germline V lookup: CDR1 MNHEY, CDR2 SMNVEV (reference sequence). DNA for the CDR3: TGTGCCAGCAGCTCAGGGGTGGATAGCAATCAGCCCCAGCATTTT. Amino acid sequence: CASSSGVDSNQPQHF.

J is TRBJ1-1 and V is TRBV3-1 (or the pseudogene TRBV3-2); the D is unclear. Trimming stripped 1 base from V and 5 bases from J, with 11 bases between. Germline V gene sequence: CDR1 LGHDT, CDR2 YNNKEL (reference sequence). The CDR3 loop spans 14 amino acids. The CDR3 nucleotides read TGTGCCAGCAGCCAAGGCCAGTTCAGTACTGAAGCTTTCTTT. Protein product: CASSQGQFSTEAFF.